A selection of T cell receptor beta chains follows, all from one sample in a study of beta chain features in type 1 diabetes. Clones were read by immunoSEQ multiplex PCR, and TCRdb kept only the in-frame ones, dropping some. The table has 350,000 to 450,000 clones, roughly 16% seen once. Sequencing was carried out using naive CD4+ T cells from blood. These TCRs come from a woman aged 18 to 35 in good health. The CDR3 runs from the conserved cysteine through the conserved F or W. Each record gives: V gene, D gene, J gene, clone size, CDR3 protein, CDR3 DNA. D genes are given only for firm matches. Some rows have no size entry. The others give once, few or many, or a class for an expanded clone.

TRBV18	-	TRBJ2-7	-	CASSPPGSRYEQYF	TGTGCCAGCTCACCACCGGGGAGTCGGTACGAGCAGTACTTC
TRBV4-2	TRBD1	TRBJ1-1	-	CASSQGQVITEAFF	TGTGCCAGCAGCCAGGGACAGGTTATCACTGAAGCTTTCTTT
TRBV9	TRBD2	TRBJ2-2	few	CASSVGTSGANTGELFF	TGTGCCAGCAGCGTCGGGACTAGCGGCGCGAACACCGGGGAGCTGTTTTTT
TRBV4-1	TRBD1	TRBJ1-5	-	CASSQYTGQGMNQPQHF	TGCGCCAGCAGCCAATATACGGGACAGGGGATGAATCAGCCCCAGCATTTT
TRBV20-1	-	TRBJ1-1	-	CSARRGGEAFF	TGCAGTGCTCGCCGGGGGGGAGAAGCTTTCTTT
TRBV7-9	TRBD2	TRBJ2-1	few	CASSLALADSYNEQFF	TGTGCCAGCAGCTTAGCCCTAGCGGACTCCTACAATGAGCAGTTCTTC
TRBV28	-	TRBJ2-4	few	CASTPVLAKNIQYF	TGTGCCAGCACCCCGGTACTAGCCAAAAACATTCAGTACTTC
TRBV19	-	TRBJ2-5	few	CASSILDEETQYF	TGTGCCAGTAGTATACTAGATGAAGAGACCCAGTACTTC
TRBV7-9	-	TRBJ2-3	-	CASSYAGRTDTQYF	TGTGCCAGCAGCTACGCGGGGCGGACAGATACGCAGTATTTT
TRBV28	-	TRBJ2-2	few	CASSPGTPNTGELFF	TGTGCCAGCAGTCCTGGGACACCGAACACCGGGGAGCTGTTTTTT
TRBV5-1	-	TRBJ1-2	-	CASSLTGQNLYGYTF	TGCGCCAGCAGCTTGACAGGACAGAACCTCTATGGCTACACCTTC
TRBV9	TRBD2	TRBJ2-1	few	CASSVMSSGLYNEQFF	TGTGCCAGCAGCGTAATGTCTAGCGGTCTATACAATGAGCAGTTCTTC
TRBV30	-	TRBJ2-5	-	CAWSPGQETQYF	TGTGCCTGGAGTCCGGGACAAGAGACCCAGTACTTC
TRBV11-2	TRBD2	TRBJ2-7	-	CASSSLRTSDYEQYF	TGTGCCAGCAGCTCCCTACGGACTAGCGACTACGAGCAGTACTTC
TRBV27	TRBD2	TRBJ2-3	few	CASSPTRPAGVYADTQYF	TGTGCCAGCAGTCCCACTAGGCCAGCGGGAGTGTATGCAGATACGCAGTATTTT
TRBV30	-	TRBJ1-5	few	CAWTGTSGDQPQHF	TGTGCCTGGACTGGGACCTCGGGGGATCAGCCCCAGCATTTT
TRBV18	-	TRBJ2-7	-	CASSPAGEQYF	TGTGCCAGCTCACCCGCGGGGGAGCAGTACTTC
TRBV30	-	TRBJ2-2	-	CAWRYSGELFF	TGTGCCTGGAGATATTCCGGGGAGCTGTTTTTT
TRBV5-1	TRBD2	TRBJ2-2	-	CASYLTSGRASNTGELFF	TGCGCCAGCTATCTGACTAGCGGGAGGGCCTCGAACACCGGGGAGCTGTTTTTT
TRBV19	TRBD1	TRBJ2-7	few	CASSPTQGTGAYEQYF	TGTGCCAGTAGTCCGACCCAAGGGACAGGAGCCTACGAGCAGTACTTC
TRBV7-2	-	TRBJ1-1	-	CASSLGQNLNTEAFF	TGTGCCAGCAGCTTAGGGCAGAACCTGAACACTGAAGCTTTCTTT
TRBV19	-	TRBJ1-1	few	CASSSGQLNTEAFF	TGTGCCAGTAGTAGCGGACAGCTGAACACTGAAGCTTTCTTT
TRBV25-1	TRBD1	TRBJ2-7	few	CATEGQGTGEQYF	TGTGCCACCGAGGGACAGGGAACGGGAGAGCAGTACTTC
TRBV5-1	TRBD2	TRBJ2-7	-	CASSTTREAREQYF	TGCGCCAGCAGCACAACACGGGAGGCCAGGGAGCAGTACTTC
TRBV5-4	TRBD2	TRBJ2-5	-	CASSPGLAGVGETQYF	TGTGCCAGCAGCCCGGGGTTAGCGGGAGTGGGTGAGACCCAGTACTTC
TRBV9	-	TRBJ2-2	-	CASSGQAALNTGELFF	TGTGCCAGCAGCGGACAGGCAGCATTGAACACCGGGGAGCTGTTTTTT
TRBV28	-	TRBJ1-3	-	CASSGTQGGYTIYF	TGTGCCAGCAGTGGAACACAGGGAGGGTACACCATATATTTT
TRBV15	-	TRBJ1-2	-	CATSRERGRNGYTF	TGTGCCACCAGCAGAGAGCGGGGTCGGAATGGCTACACCTTC
TRBV7-8	TRBD1	TRBJ2-3	few	CASSSDRGLDTQYF	TGTGCCAGCAGCTCGGACAGGGGATTAGATACGCAGTATTTT
TRBV30	TRBD2	TRBJ2-2	-	CAWSVRGGGQLFF	TGTGCCTGGAGTGTGCGAGGCGGGGGGCAGCTGTTTTTT
TRBV28	-	TRBJ2-7	-	CASSLSTGISYEQYF	TGTGCCAGCAGTTTATCGACAGGCATCTCCTACGAGCAGTACTTC
TRBV10-3	TRBD1	TRBJ2-3	-	CAIQGQGIADTQYF	TGTGCCATCCAGGGACAGGGGATCGCAGATACGCAGTATTTT
TRBV7-9	TRBD2	TRBJ2-5	-	CASSPRTSLQETQYF	TGTGCCAGCAGCCCTCGGACTAGCCTCCAAGAGACCCAGTACTTC
TRBV18	-	TRBJ2-1	-	CASSPASENEQFF	TGTGCCAGCTCACCGGCTAGCGAAAATGAGCAGTTCTTC
TRBV5-1	TRBD1	TRBJ2-1	-	CASSLSRDRGDNEQFF	TGCGCCAGCAGCTTGTCCCGGGACAGGGGGGACAATGAGCAGTTCTTC
TRBV29-1	-	TRBJ1-2	few	CSVTGLSGYTF	TGCAGCGTCACAGGGTTAAGTGGCTACACCTTC
TRBV7-9	-	TRBJ2-3	-	CASSPYGDTQYF	TGTGCCAGCAGCCCGTACGGGGATACGCAGTATTTT
TRBV10-3	TRBD1	TRBJ1-5	few	CAISASGQGYNQPQHF	TGTGCCATCAGTGCGTCGGGACAGGGTTACAATCAGCCCCAGCATTTT
TRBV12-5	-	TRBJ2-7	few	CASGRGGEQYF	TGTGCTAGTGGCCGCGGTGGCGAGCAGTACTTC
TRBV4-1	TRBD1	TRBJ2-7	-	CASSQDKDRGKYEQYF	TGCGCCAGCAGCCAAGATAAGGACAGGGGGAAGTACGAGCAGTACTTC
TRBV23-1	-	TRBJ2-3	few	CASTQRRGRFSAQYF	TGCGCCAGCACCCAACGGAGAGGCCGTTTTTCGGCGCAGTATTTT
TRBV6-6	-	TRBJ1-4	few	CASSPTGPRKLFF	TGTGCCAGCAGTCCGACAGGCCCGAGGAAACTGTTTTTT
TRBV7-9	-	TRBJ2-7	few	CASSLEGGESYEQYF	TGTGCCAGCAGCTTAGAAGGGGGTGAATCCTACGAGCAGTACTTC
TRBV29-1	TRBD1	TRBJ2-7	few	CSVSGTGIHEQYF	TGCAGCGTTTCCGGGACAGGGATCCACGAGCAGTACTTC
TRBV4-3	TRBD1	TRBJ2-6	few	CASSQDLGTGSGANVLTF	TGCGCCAGCAGCCAAGATTTAGGGACAGGCTCTGGGGCCAACGTCCTGACTTTC
TRBV29-1	-	TRBJ1-1	few	CSVEGNGQSHTEAFF	TGCAGCGTTGAGGGCAATGGACAGTCACACACTGAAGCTTTCTTT
TRBV18	-	TRBJ1-5	-	CASSPDITYQPQHF	TGTGCCAGCTCACCGGACATTACCTATCAGCCCCAGCATTTT
TRBV30	-	TRBJ2-7	few	CAWSVGADYEQYF	TGTGCCTGGAGTGTAGGAGCGGACTACGAGCAGTACTTC
TRBV4-1	-	TRBJ1-2	few	CASSPNFDRLYGYTF	TGCGCCAGCAGCCCCAATTTCGACAGGCTGTATGGCTACACCTTC
TRBV5-1	TRBD1	TRBJ1-1	few	CASSPMGQGGEAFF	TGCGCCAGCAGCCCCATGGGCCAGGGGGGTGAAGCTTTCTTT
TRBV28	-	TRBJ1-2	-	CASSSALYGYTF	TGTGCCAGCAGTTCCGCCCTATATGGCTACACCTTC